These T cell receptor beta chains were read from a single sample in a study of CD4 T cells in relation to SARS-CoV-2 and coronaviruses. Assay used: immunoSEQ multiplex PCR; TCRdb lists only in-frame clones, some missing. The repertoire holds tens of thousands of clones, with 76% as singletons. The antigens for these receptors are not known. Sequenced input: CD4+ T cells from PBMCs, cultured in vitro. All receptors come from a human donor in good health. Both conserved end residues are part of each CDR3. Each record gives: V gene, J gene, clone size, D gene, CDR3 DNA, CDR3 protein. A D gene is named only where the DNA matches it firmly. A clone size is listed for some rows: how often the clone was seen (once, few, many), or a class if it is expanded.

V: TRBV29-1; J: TRBJ2-2; size: NA; D: TRBD2; DNA: TGCAGCGTTTTGACGGCGGGGGACACCGGGGAGCTGTTTTTT; CDR3: CSVLTAGDTGELFF
V: TRBV21-1; J: TRBJ2-7; size: NA; D: NA; DNA: TGTGCCCCCAACCTACTAGCGGGGTTACCTACGGAGCAGTACTTC; CDR3: CAPNLLAGLPTEQYF
V: TRBV7-8; J: TRBJ2-7; size: NA; D: TRBD2; DNA: TGTGCCAGCAGCTTACGGACTAGCGGATCCTACGAGCAGTACTTC; CDR3: CASSLRTSGSYEQYF
V: TRBV19; J: TRBJ2-5; size: NA; D: TRBD2; DNA: TGTGCCAGTAGTACCGGGAGGATAGAGACCCAGTACTTC; CDR3: CASSTGRIETQYF
V: TRBV28; J: TRBJ2-5; size: NA; D: NA; DNA: TGTGCCAGCAGTTTACCCCCAGAGACCCAGTACTTC; CDR3: CASSLPPETQYF
V: TRBV6-5; J: TRBJ2-5; size: NA; D: NA; DNA: TGTGCCAGCAGTTCTGTCGATAGAGGGGGACCAGAGACCCAGTACTTC; CDR3: CASSSVDRGGPETQYF
V: TRBV5-1; J: TRBJ2-1; size: once; D: TRBD2; DNA: TGCGCCAGCAGCTTGGGACTAGCGGATCACAATGAGCAGTTCTTC; CDR3: CASSLGLADHNEQFF
V: TRBV19; J: TRBJ1-6; size: few; D: TRBD1; DNA: TGTGCCAGTAGGGACAGGTATAATTCACCCCTCCACTTT; CDR3: CASRDRYNSPLHF
V: TRBV15; J: TRBJ2-7; size: NA; D: TRBD1; DNA: TGTGCCACCAGCAGAGAGTCGCGACAGGGGGGCTACGAGCAGTACTTC; CDR3: CATSRESRQGGYEQYF
V: TRBV6-1; J: TRBJ2-7; size: NA; D: TRBD2; DNA: TGTGCCAGCAGTGATAACATTTCGGGCCTAGCGGGAGTAAGGACCTACGAGCAGTACTTC; CDR3: CASSDNISGLAGVRTYEQYF
V: TRBV12-5; J: TRBJ1-6; size: NA; D: NA; DNA: TGTGCTAGTGGTTTGGGGGGGGCCCTACGGAATTCACCCCTCCACTTT; CDR3: CASGLGGALRNSPLHF
V: TRBV6-6; J: TRBJ1-2; size: NA; D: TRBD1; DNA: TGTGCCAGCAGTCACAGGACAGGCCCCGGCTACACCTTC; CDR3: CASSHRTGPGYTF
V: TRBV28; J: TRBJ2-3; size: NA; D: NA; DNA: TGTGCCAGCAGCCCAGGGGCCAGGACTAGCACAGATACGCAGTATTTT; CDR3: CASSPGARTSTDTQYF
V: TRBV19; J: TRBJ1-2; size: NA; D: NA; DNA: TGTGCCAGTAGTACTCAGGGATCCAACTATGGCTACACCTTC; CDR3: CASSTQGSNYGYTF
V: TRBV9; J: TRBJ2-2; size: NA; D: NA; DNA: TGTGCCAGCAGCGTAGGGGCGAACACCGGGGAGCTGTTTTTT; CDR3: CASSVGANTGELFF
V: TRBV19; J: TRBJ2-7; size: few; D: TRBD2; DNA: TGTGCCAGTGCTAGCGGCCTAGCGGCATTCTACGAGCAGTACTTC; CDR3: CASASGLAAFYEQYF
V: TRBV11-2; J: TRBJ2-1; size: NA; D: NA; DNA: TGTGCCAGCAGCTTAGTAAGGATCTCGAATGAGCAGTTCTTC; CDR3: CASSLVRISNEQFF
V: TRBV29-1; J: TRBJ2-2; size: NA; D: TRBD1; DNA: TGCAGCGTTAGTAGGGGGCGCGCCGGGGAGCTGTTTTTT; CDR3: CSVSRGRAGELFF